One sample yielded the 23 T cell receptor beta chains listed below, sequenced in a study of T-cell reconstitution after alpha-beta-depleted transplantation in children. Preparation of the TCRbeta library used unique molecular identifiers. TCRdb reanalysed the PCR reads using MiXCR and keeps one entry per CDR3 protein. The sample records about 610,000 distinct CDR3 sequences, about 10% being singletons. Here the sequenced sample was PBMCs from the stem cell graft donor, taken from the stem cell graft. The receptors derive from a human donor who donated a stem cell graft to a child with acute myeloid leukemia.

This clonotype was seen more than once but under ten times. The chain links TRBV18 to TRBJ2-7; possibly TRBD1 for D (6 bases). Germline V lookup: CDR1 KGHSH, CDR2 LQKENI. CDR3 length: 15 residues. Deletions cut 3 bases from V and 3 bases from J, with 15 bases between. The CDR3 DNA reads TGTGCCAGCTCACCGCCAGGGGCCCTTAACTACGAGCAGTACTTC. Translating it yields CASSPPGALNYEQYF.

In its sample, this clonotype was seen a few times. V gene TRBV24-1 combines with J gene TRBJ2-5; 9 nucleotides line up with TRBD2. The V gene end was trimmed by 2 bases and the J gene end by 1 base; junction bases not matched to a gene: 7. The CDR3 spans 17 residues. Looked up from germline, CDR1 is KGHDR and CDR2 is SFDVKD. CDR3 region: CATSDSRAGGLQETQYF. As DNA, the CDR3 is TGTGCCACCAGTGATTCCCGAGCGGGAGGACTCCAAGAGACCCAGTACTTC.

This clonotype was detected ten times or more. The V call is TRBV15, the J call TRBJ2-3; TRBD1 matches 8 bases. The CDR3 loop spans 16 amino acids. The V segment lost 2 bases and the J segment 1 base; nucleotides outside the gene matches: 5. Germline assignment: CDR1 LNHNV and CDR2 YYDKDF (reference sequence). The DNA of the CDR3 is TGTGCCACCAGCAGATATCAGGGGGCTGGCACAGATACGCAGTATTTT. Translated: CATSRYQGAGTDTQYF. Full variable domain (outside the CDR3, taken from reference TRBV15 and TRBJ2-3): DAMVIQNPRYQVTQFGKPVTLSCSQTLNHNVMYWYQQKSSQAPKLLFHYYDKDFNNEADTPDNFQSRRPNTSFCFLDIRSPGLGDTAMYLCATSRYQGAGTDTQYFGPGTRLTVL.

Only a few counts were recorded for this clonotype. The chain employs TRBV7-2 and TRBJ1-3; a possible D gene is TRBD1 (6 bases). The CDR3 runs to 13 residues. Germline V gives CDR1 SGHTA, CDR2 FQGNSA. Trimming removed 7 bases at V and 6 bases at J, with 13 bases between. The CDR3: CASKQGHANTIYF. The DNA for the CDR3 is TGTGCCAGCAAACAGGGCCATGCAAACACCATATATTTT.

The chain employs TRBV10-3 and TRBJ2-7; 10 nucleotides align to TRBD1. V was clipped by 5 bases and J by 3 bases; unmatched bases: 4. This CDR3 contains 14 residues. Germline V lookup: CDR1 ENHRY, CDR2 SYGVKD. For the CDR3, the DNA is TGTGCCATCAGTAGGACAGGGGGTCTCTACGAGCAGTACTTC. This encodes CAISRTGGLYEQYF.

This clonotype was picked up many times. As DNA, the CDR3 is TGTGCCAGCCGACCGGGCACCTCAAGCAGGGAAGGAACCGGGGAGCTGTTTTTT. Translating it yields CASRPGTSSREGTGELFF. The genes are TRBV2 and TRBJ2-2; possibly TRBD1 for D (5 bases). CDR3 length: 18 residues. Germline V gene sequence: CDR1 SNHLY, CDR2 FYNNEI. V lost 8 bases and J 5 bases, leaving 27 bases between the germline ends.

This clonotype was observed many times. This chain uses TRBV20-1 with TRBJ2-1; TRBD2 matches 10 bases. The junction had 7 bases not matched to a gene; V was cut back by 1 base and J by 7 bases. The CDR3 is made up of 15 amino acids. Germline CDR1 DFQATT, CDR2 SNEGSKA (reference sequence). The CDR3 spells CSARVASGSRNEQFF. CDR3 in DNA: TGCAGTGCTAGAGTCGCTAGCGGGAGTAGGAATGAGCAGTTCTTC.

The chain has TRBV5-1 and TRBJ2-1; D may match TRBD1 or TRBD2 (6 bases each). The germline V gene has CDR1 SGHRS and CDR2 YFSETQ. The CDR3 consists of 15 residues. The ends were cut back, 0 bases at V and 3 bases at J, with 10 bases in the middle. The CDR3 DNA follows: TGCGCCAGCAGCTTGGGGGGGGCTAACTACAATGAGCAGTTCTTC. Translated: CASSLGGANYNEQFF. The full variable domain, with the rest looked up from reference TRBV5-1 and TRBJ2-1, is KAGVTQTPRYLIKTRGQQVTLSCSPISGHRSVSWYQQTPGQGLQFLFEYFSETQRNKGNFPGRFSGRQFSNSRSEMNVSTLELGDSALYLCASSLGGANYNEQFFGPGTRLTVL.

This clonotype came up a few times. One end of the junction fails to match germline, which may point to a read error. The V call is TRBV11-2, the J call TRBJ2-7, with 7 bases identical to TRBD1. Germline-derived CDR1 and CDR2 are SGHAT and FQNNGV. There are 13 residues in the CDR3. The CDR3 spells CASSSGTATGGDF. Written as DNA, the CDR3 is TGTGCCAGCAGCTCAGGGACAGCCACTGGTGGTGACTTC. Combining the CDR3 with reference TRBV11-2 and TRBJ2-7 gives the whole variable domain EAGVAQSPRYKIIEKRQSVAFWCNPISGHATLYWYQQILGQGPKLLIQFQNNGVVDDSQLPKDRFSAERLKGVDSTLKIQPAKLEDSAVYLCASSSGTATGGDFGPGTRLTVT.

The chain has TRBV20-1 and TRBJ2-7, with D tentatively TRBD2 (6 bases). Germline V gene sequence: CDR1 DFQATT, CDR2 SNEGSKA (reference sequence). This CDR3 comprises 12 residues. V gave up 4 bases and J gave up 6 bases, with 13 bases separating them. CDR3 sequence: CSANLRGSEQYF. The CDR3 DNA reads TGCAGTGCTAACTTGCGGGGTAGCGAGCAGTACTTC.

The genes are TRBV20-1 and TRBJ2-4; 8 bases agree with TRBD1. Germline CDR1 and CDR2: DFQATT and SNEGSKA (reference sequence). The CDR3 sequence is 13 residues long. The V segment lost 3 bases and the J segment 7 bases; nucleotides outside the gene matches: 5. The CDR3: CSARQRTGNIQYF. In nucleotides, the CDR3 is TGCAGTGCTAGGCAACGGACAGGGAACATTCAGTACTTC.

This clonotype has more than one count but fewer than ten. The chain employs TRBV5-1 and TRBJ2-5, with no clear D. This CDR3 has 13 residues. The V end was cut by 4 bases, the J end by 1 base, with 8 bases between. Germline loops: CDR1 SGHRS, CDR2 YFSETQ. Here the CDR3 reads CASSRRTQETQYF. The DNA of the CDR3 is TGCGCCAGCAGCCGGCGGACCCAAGAGACCCAGTACTTC.

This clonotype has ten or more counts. CDR3 loop: CASSYRLAGVSLTDTQYF. DNA of the CDR3: TGTGCCAGCAGTTACAGGCTAGCGGGGGTTTCCCTCACAGATACGCAGTATTTT. The chain has TRBV12-3 or TRBV12-4 and TRBJ2-3; TRBD2 matches at 10 bases. The CDR3 extends over 18 amino acids. The ends lost 4 bases at V and 2 bases at J; junction bases unmatched: 12.

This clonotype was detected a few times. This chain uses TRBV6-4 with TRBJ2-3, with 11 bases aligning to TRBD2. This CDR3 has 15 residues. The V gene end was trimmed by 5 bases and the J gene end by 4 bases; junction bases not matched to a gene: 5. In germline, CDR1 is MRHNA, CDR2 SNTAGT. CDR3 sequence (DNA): TGTGCCAGCAGTACTCTAGCGGGAGGACCAGATACGCAGTATTTT. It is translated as CASSTLAGGPDTQYF.

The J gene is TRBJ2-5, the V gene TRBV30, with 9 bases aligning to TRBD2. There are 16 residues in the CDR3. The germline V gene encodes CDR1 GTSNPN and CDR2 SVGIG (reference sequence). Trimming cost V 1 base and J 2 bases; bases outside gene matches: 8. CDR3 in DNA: TGTGCCTGGAGTGGGGGAACGAGCGGGAGGCAAGAGACCCAGTACTTC. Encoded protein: CAWSGGTSGRQETQYF.

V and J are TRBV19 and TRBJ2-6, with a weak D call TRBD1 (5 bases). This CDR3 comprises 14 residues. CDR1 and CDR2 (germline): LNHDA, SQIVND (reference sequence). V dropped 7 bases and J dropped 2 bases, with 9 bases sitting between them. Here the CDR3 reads CASKQEAGANVLTF. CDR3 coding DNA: TGTGCCAGTAAACAGGAAGCTGGGGCCAACGTCCTGACTTTC.

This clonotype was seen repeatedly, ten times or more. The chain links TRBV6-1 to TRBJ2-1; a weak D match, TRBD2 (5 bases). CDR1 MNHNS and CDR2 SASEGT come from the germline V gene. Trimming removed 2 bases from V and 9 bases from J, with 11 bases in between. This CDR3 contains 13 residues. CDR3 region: CASSELRGSEQFF. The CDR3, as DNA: TGTGCCAGCAGTGAATTGAGAGGGTCTGAGCAGTTCTTC.

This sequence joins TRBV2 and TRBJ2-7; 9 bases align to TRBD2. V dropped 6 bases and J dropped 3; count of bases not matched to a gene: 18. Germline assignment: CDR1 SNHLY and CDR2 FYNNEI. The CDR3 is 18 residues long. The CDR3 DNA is TGTGCCAGCAGAGTTAGCGGGAGTCGGCAGAAATCCTACTACGAGCAGTACTTC. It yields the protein CASRVSGSRQKSYYEQYF.

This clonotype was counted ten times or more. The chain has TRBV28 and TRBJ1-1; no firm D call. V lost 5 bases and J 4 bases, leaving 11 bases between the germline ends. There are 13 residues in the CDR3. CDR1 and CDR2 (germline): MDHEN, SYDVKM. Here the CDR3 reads CASSGQYATEAFF. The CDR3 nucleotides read TGTGCCAGCAGTGGCCAGTACGCCACTGAAGCTTTCTTT. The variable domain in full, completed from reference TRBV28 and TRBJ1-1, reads DVKVTQSSRYLVKRTGEKVFLECVQDMDHENMFWYRQDPGLGLRLIYFSYDVKMKEKGDIPEGYSVSREKKERFSLILESASTNQTSMYLCASSGQYATEAFFGQGTRLTVV.

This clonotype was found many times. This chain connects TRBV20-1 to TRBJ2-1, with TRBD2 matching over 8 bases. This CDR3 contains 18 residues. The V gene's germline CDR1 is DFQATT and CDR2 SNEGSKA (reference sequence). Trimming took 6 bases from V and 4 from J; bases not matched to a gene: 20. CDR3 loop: CSASGAGTTTSGYNEQFF. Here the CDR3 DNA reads TGCAGTGCGAGCGGGGCAGGAACAACCACTAGCGGATACAATGAGCAGTTCTTC.

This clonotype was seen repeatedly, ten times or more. CDR3 residues: CSARFRGASSYNEQFF. The CDR3, as DNA: TGCAGTGCTAGATTTCGAGGGGCTAGCTCCTACAATGAGCAGTTCTTC. The chain has TRBV20-1 and TRBJ2-1; D possibly matches TRBD1 or TRBD2 (5 bases each). Deletions cut 2 bases from V and 0 bases from J, with 14 bases between. This CDR3 spans 16 amino acids. Germline CDR1 is DFQATT and CDR2 is SNEGSKA (reference sequence).

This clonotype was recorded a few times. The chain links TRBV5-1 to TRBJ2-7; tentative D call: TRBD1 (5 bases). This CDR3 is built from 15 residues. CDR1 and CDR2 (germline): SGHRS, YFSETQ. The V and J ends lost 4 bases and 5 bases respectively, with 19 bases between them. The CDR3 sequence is CASSAERGLLNEQYF. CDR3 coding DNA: TGCGCCAGCAGCGCCGAAAGGGGATTACTAAACGAGCAGTACTTC.

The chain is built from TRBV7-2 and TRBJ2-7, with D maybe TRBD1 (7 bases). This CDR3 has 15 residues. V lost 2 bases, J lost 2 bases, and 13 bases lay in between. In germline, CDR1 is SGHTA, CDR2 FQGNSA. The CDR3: CASSLSGGTAYEQYF. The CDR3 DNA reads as TGTGCCAGCAGCTTATCAGGGGGGACCGCCTACGAGCAGTACTTC.